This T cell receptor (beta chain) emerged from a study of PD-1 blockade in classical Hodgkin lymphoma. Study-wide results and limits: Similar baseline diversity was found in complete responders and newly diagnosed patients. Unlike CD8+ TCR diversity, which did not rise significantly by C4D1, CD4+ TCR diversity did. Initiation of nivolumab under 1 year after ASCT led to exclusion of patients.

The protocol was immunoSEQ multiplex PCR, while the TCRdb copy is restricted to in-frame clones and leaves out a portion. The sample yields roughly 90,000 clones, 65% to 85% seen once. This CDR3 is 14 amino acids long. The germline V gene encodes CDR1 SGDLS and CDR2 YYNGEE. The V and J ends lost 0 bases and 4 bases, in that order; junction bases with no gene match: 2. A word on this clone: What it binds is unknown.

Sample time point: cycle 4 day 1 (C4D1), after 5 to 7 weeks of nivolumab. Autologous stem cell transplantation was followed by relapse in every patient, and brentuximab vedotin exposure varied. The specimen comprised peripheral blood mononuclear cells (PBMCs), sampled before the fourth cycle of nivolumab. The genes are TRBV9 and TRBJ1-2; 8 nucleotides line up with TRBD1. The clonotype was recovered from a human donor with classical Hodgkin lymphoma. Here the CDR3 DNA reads TGTGCCAGCAGCGTAGGACAGGGGTCCTATGGCTACACCTTC. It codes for CASSVGQGSYGYTF.